The entry below gives a single T cell receptor (beta chain) sequence along with its context. TCRdb analysed the RACE reads with MiXCR anew, one entry per CDR3 protein. The sample carries under 300,000 distinct CDR3 sequences, 7.5% to 9% recorded once. The data derive from a study of human T cells and chemical hapten exposure. The sample's time point: pre-sensitization, week 0. Treatment reported: therapeutic diphenylcyclopropenone sensitization with weekly scalp DPC. CDR1 SEHNR and CDR2 FQNEAQ come from the germline V gene (reference sequence). The CDR3 contains 14 residues. V shed 5 bases and J 7 bases; nucleotides not matched to a gene: 9.

The sequences come from whole blood, collected in connection with sensitization to the hapten diphenylcyclopropenone (DPC). The chain uses TRBV7-9 and TRBJ1-2; 8 bases are shared with TRBD1. This sequence was found in a woman aged 40 to 55 with alopecia areata. Some clones in this sample may be carry-over from other donors' samples. The CDR3 loop is CASSNTDRGSGYTF. The CDR3 region has the DNA TGTGCCAGCAGCAATACTGACAGGGGAAGTGGCTACACCTTC.